The rows below give T cell receptor beta chains drawn from one sample of a study of T-cell reconstitution after alpha-beta-depleted transplantation in children. TCRdb called the PCR reads again in MiXCR, with one record for every CDR3 protein. The sample includes tens of thousands of distinct CDR3 sequences, around 18% seen only once; the top ten take approximately 55%. The specimen comprised PBMCs, mostly from graft donor cells, sampled 360 days after TCRalphabeta/CD19-depleted stem cell transplant. These receptors came from a male patient between 2 and 15 years old who had a stem cell transplant for acute lymphoblastic leukemia, so the T cells may come from the graft donor. Both conserved end residues are part of each CDR3. D genes are given only for firm matches. Size tells how often a clone was seen (once, few, many) or the class of an expanded clone, and some rows leave it out.

J,V,D,size,DNA,CDR3
TRBJ2-5,TRBV7-9,TRBD2,few,TGTGCCAGCAGCCCGGGGGGGGACGAGACCCAGTACTTC,CASSPGGDETQYF
TRBJ1-1,TRBV7-9,NA,many,TGTGCCAGCAGCTTACCCGTATGGGTAAACCCTGAAGCTTTCTTT,CASSLPVWVNPEAFF
TRBJ2-1,TRBV19,TRBD1,NA,TGTGCCAGTAGTATAGGTGGGGACAGGGGGCGGCTTAAGGACAATGAGCAGTTCTTC,CASSIGGDRGRLKDNEQFF
TRBJ1-6,TRBV5-1,TRBD1,few,TGCGCCAGCAGCAATGGACCACCAGGACAGGGTTATTCACCCCTCCACTTT,CASSNGPPGQGYSPLHF
TRBJ1-2,TRBV12-3/TRBV12-4,NA,few,TGTGCCAGCCTACTGATGGGCTATGGCTACACCTTC,CASLLMGYGYTF
TRBJ2-2,TRBV7-9,NA,few,TGTGCCAGCAGCACCTCGAGCCCCGGGGAGCTGTTTTTT,CASSTSSPGELFF
TRBJ2-2,TRBV12-3/TRBV12-4,NA,few,TGTGCCAGCAGTTCGGTTAAACCCCCCCGCACCGGGGAGCTGTTTTTT,CASSSVKPPRTGELFF
TRBJ2-1,TRBV12-3/TRBV12-4,TRBD2,NA,TGTGCCAGCAGTTTAGCTTTCGGACTAGGGAACAATGAGCAGTTCTTC,CASSLAFGLGNNEQFF
TRBJ2-4,TRBV12-3/TRBV12-4,NA,NA,TGTGCCAGCAGTGTAAGCAGACTAGCCAAAAACATTCAGTACTTC,CASSVSRLAKNIQYF
TRBJ2-1,TRBV11-2,NA,many,TGTGCCAGCAGCTTAGGTCTAACAGCATACAATGAGCAGTTCTTC,CASSLGLTAYNEQFF
TRBJ2-7,TRBV27,NA,NA,TGTGCCAGCAGTTCAACTACGTCCGAGCAGTACTTC,CASSSTTSEQYF
TRBJ2-6,TRBV3-1,NA,few,TGTGCCAGCAGTCCCGGGTTCCACTCTGGGGCCAACGTCCTGACTTTC,CASSPGFHSGANVLTF
TRBJ2-4,TRBV12-3/TRBV12-4,TRBD2,NA,TGTGCCAGCAGTTCCCCAGAGACTGCGGGAGGGTTAAACATTCAGTACTTC,CASSSPETAGGLNIQYF
TRBJ1-1,TRBV7-9,TRBD1,NA,TGTGCCAGCAGCTTAGTCGTGGGGACAGGGAACACTGAAGCTTTCTTT,CASSLVVGTGNTEAFF
TRBJ2-2,TRBV5-1,NA,few,TGCGCCAGCAGCTGGACAGTAGGCACCGGGGAGCTGTTTTTT,CASSWTVGTGELFF
TRBJ2-6,TRBV12-3/TRBV12-4,NA,few,TGTGCCAGCAGTAGGGGGGATCAGCTCTCTGGGGCCAACGTCCTGACTTTC,CASSRGDQLSGANVLTF
TRBJ1-2,TRBV4-2,NA,NA,TGTGCCAGCAGCCAAGAGAGTGCGATCTATGGCTACACCTTC,CASSQESAIYGYTF
TRBJ2-5,TRBV12-3/TRBV12-4,TRBD1,NA,TGTGCCAGCAGTCGACAGGGGGCGCGAGAGACCCAGTACTTC,CASSRQGARETQYF
TRBJ2-5,TRBV5-1,TRBD2,many,TGCGCCAGCAGCCCTCGACTAGCGGGACCCCGGTACCAAGAGACCCAGTACTTC,CASSPRLAGPRYQETQYF
TRBJ1-2,TRBV7-9,NA,NA,TGTGCCAGCAGCTTAGCCCTTAACTATGGCTACACCTTC,CASSLALNYGYTF
TRBJ2-1,TRBV5-1,NA,NA,TGCGCCAGCAGCTACCGTGTGGGACGAAGCTCCTACAATGAGCAGTTCTTC,CASSYRVGRSSYNEQFF
TRBJ2-1,TRBV6-4,TRBD2,NA,TGTGCCAGCAGTGTTCGGGTAGCGGGGTTCTACAATGAGCAGTTCTTC,CASSVRVAGFYNEQFF
TRBJ2-1,TRBV7-9,NA,few,TGTGCCAGCAGTAGAAGCGGAAGTGGATACAATGAGCAGTTCTTC,CASSRSGSGYNEQFF
TRBJ2-1,TRBV7-9,TRBD2,many,TGTGCCAGCAGCTTAGAAGGACTAGCGGGGGATTCCCACAATGAGCAGTTCTTC,CASSLEGLAGDSHNEQFF
TRBJ2-2,TRBV12-3/TRBV12-4,NA,many,TGTGCCAGCAGCCGTGATGCGAACACCGGGGAGCTGTTTTTT,CASSRDANTGELFF
TRBJ2-2,TRBV20-1,NA,few,TGCAGTGCTAGAGATTCTAGGAGGATTCGAGGCGGGGAGCTGTTTTTT,CSARDSRRIRGGELFF
TRBJ1-2,TRBV6-2/TRBV6-3,TRBD1,NA,TGTGCCAGCAGATCAGGGACAGGCTATGGCTACACCTTC,CASRSGTGYGYTF
TRBJ2-3,TRBV3-1,TRBD2,few,TGTGCCAGCAGCCAAGTGTCTAGCGGCCTCACAGATACGCAGTATTTT,CASSQVSSGLTDTQYF
TRBJ2-6,TRBV11-1,NA,few,TGTGCCAGCAGTTTAGATGCCCATCGAGGCCTCTCTGGGGCCAACGTCCTGACTTTC,CASSLDAHRGLSGANVLTF
TRBJ2-1,TRBV2,TRBD1,few,TGTGCCAGCAGTGGCGGACAGGGGGCTCTGAATGAGCAGTTCTTC,CASSGGQGALNEQFF
TRBJ1-5,TRBV24-1,NA,NA,TGTGCCACCAGTGATTCGGGAGGGGGTAGCAATCAGCCCCAGCATTTT,CATSDSGGGSNQPQHF
TRBJ2-5,TRBV30,NA,NA,TGTGCCTGGAGTCCCTCCTCGGCAGGCTGGGATACCCAGTACTTC,CAWSPSSAGWDTQYF
TRBJ1-2,TRBV5-1,TRBD1,many,TGCGCCAGCAGCTTGGACCGGGACAGGGGAAACGGCTACACCTTC,CASSLDRDRGNGYTF
TRBJ2-3,TRBV3-1,NA,NA,TGTGCCAGCAGCCCCTCTAACACAGATACGCAGTATTTT,CASSPSNTDTQYF
TRBJ2-7,TRBV5-6,NA,few,TGTGCCAGCAGCCCGGGGGCCTACGAGCAGTACTTC,CASSPGAYEQYF
TRBJ2-3,TRBV13,NA,few,TGTGCCAGCAGCCCCCCCCGCAGTGGGGGCACAGATACGCAGTATTTT,CASSPPRSGGTDTQYF
TRBJ2-1,TRBV5-6,NA,few,TGTGCCAGCAGCCCGGACAGCTACAATGAGCAGTTCTTC,CASSPDSYNEQFF
TRBJ1-1,TRBV27,NA,few,TGTGCCAGCAGTCCGGGACCTCCCATGAACACTGAAGCTTTCTTT,CASSPGPPMNTEAFF
TRBJ2-7,TRBV7-9,NA,few,TGTGCCAGCAGCCTTTTCGGGACCGAACTCTACGAGCAGTACTTC,CASSLFGTELYEQYF
TRBJ2-1,TRBV4-1,TRBD2,NA,TGCGCCAGCAGTCTTCCGGGACTAGCGGGAGGGCCTAGCAATGAGCAGTTCTTC,CASSLPGLAGGPSNEQFF
TRBJ2-1,TRBV6-5,TRBD2,few,TGTGCCAGCAGTTACTCGATGGGACTAGCTAGTGAGCAGTTCTTC,CASSYSMGLASEQFF
TRBJ2-3,TRBV11-2,NA,many,TGTGCCAGCAGCTTATCCTGGGCGGAGACAGATACGCAGTATTTT,CASSLSWAETDTQYF
TRBJ2-1,TRBV20-1,TRBD2,few,TGCAGTGCTAGCGGGAGGGCTTACAATGAGCAGTTCTTC,CSASGRAYNEQFF